This T cell receptor (beta chain) was recovered during a study of T-cell reconstitution after alpha-beta-depleted transplantation in children. TCRbeta library construction was performed incorporating unique molecular identifiers. TCRdb reprocessed the PCR reads via MiXCR and lists one record per CDR3 protein. Of fewer than 700,000 distinct CDR3 sequences listed, 10% to 15% were seen once; the top ten hold about 2%. V lost 1 base, J lost 2 bases, and 4 bases stayed unmatched. This CDR3 region has 16 residues. The V gene's germline CDR1 is DFQATT and CDR2 SNEGSKA (reference sequence). This receptor was taken from a male patient between 10 and 17 years old who had a stem cell transplant for acute myeloid leukemia, so the T cells may come from the graft donor. The specimen was PBMCs, mostly from graft donor cells, collected 360 days after TCRalphabeta/CD19-depleted stem cell transplant. The J gene is TRBJ2-1, the V gene TRBV20-1; 11 positions agree with TRBD2. The CDR3 here is CSARAAGLAAYNEQFF. The CDR3 coding sequence is TGCAGTGCTAGAGCCGCGGGACTAGCGGCCTACAATGAGCAGTTCTTC.